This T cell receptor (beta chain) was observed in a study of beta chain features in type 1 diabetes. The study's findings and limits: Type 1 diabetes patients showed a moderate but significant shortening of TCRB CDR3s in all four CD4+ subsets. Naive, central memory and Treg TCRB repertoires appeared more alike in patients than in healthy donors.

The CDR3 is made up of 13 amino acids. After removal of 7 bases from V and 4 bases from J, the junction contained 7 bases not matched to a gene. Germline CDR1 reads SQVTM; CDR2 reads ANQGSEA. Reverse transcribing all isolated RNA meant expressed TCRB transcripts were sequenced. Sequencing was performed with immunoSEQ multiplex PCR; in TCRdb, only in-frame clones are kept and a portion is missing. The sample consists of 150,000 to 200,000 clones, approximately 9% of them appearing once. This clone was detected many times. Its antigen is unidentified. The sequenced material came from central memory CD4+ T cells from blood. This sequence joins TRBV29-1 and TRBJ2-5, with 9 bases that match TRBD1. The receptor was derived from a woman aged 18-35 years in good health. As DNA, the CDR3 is TGCAGCGCCAACAGGGGGCGAGGAGAGACCCAGTACTTC. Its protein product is CSANRGRGETQYF.